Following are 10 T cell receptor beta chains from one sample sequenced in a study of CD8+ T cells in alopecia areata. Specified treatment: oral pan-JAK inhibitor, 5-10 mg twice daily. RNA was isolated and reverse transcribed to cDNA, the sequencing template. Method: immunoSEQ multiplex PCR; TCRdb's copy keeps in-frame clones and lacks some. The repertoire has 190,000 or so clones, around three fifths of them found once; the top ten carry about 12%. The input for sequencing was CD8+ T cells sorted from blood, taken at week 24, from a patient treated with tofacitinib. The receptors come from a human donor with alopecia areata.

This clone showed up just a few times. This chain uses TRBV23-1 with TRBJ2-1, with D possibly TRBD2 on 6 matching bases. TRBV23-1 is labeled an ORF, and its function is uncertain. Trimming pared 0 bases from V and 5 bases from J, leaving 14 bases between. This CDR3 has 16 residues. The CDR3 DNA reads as TGCGCCAGCAGTCAATCCCCGACTAGTCACGACAATGAGCAGTTCTTC. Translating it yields CASSQSPTSHDNEQFF.

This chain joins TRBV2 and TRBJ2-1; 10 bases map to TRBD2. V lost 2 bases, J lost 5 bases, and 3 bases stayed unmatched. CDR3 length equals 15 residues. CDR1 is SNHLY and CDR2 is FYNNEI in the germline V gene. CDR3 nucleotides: TGTGCCAGCAGTGAACCTAGCGGGGGACACAATGAGCAGTTCTTC. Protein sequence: CASSEPSGGHNEQFF.

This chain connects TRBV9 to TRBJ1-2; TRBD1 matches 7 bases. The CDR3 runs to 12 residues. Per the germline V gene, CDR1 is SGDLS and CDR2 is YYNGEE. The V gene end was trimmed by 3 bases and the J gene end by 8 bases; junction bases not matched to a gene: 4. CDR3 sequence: CASSEGAGGYTF. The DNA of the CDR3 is TGTGCCAGCAGCGAGGGGGCGGGCGGCTACACCTTC.

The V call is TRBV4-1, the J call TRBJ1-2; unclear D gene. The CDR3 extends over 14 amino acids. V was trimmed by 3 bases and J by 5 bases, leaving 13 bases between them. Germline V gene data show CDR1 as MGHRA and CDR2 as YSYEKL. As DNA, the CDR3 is TGCGCCAGCAGCCACCCTTTCGGCCATTATGGCTACACCTTC. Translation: CASSHPFGHYGYTF.

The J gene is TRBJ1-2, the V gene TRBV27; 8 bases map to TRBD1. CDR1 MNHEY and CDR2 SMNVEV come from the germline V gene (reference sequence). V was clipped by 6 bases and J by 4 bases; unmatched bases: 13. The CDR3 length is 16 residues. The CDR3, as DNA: TGTGCCAGCAGCCCGACAGGGGTGGCGGGAAGCTATGGCTACACCTTC. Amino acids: CASSPTGVAGSYGYTF.

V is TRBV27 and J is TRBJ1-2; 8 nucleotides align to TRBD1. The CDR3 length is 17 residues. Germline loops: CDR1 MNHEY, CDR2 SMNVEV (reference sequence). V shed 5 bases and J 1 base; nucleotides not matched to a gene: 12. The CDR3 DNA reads TGTGCCAGCAGTGCACAGGGGGACACCATATTTAACTATGGCTACACCTTC. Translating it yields CASSAQGDTIFNYGYTF.

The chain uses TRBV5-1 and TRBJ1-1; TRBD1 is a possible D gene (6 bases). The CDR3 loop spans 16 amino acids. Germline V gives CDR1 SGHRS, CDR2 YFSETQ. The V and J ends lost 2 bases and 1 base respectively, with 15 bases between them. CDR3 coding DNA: TGCGCCAGCAGCTTCTATTTCGACAGGACGAACACTGAAGCTTTCTTT. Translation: CASSFYFDRTNTEAFF. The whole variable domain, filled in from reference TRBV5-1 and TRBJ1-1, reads KAGVTQTPRYLIKTRGQQVTLSCSPISGHRSVSWYQQTPGQGLQFLFEYFSETQRNKGNFPGRFSGRQFSNSRSEMNVSTLELGDSALYLCASSFYFDRTNTEAFFGQGTRLTVV.

The CDR3 sequence: CASSLVPGGTSEAFF. DNA of the CDR3: TGTGCCAGCAGCTTGGTGCCAGGGGGGACAAGTGAAGCTTTCTTT. The rearrangement joins TRBV5-6 to TRBJ1-1, with 7 bases aligning to TRBD1. Germline V gene sequence: CDR1 SGHDT, CDR2 YYEEEE. The length of the CDR3 is 15 residues. The ends lost 0 bases at V and 7 bases at J; junction bases unmatched: 9.

The chain's CDR3 is CASSPYKQAETQYF. CDR3 nucleotides: TGCGCCAGCAGCCCCTACAAGCAGGCAGAGACCCAGTACTTC. J is TRBJ2-5 and V is TRBV5-1, with D uncertain. The germline V gene encodes CDR1 SGHRS and CDR2 YFSETQ. V lost 4 bases and J 4 bases, leaving 14 bases between the germline ends. This CDR3 region has 14 residues.

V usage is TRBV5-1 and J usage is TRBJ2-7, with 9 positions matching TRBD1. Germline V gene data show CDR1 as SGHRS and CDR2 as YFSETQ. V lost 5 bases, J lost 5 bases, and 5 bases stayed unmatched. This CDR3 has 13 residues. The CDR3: CASRVDRGNEQYF. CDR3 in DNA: TGCGCCAGCAGGGTGGACAGGGGAAACGAGCAGTACTTC. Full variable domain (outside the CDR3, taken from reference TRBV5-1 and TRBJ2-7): KAGVTQTPRYLIKTRGQQVTLSCSPISGHRSVSWYQQTPGQGLQFLFEYFSETQRNKGNFPGRFSGRQFSNSRSEMNVSTLELGDSALYLCASRVDRGNEQYFGPGTRLTVT.